Presented here are 29 T cell receptor beta chains from one specimen sequenced in a study of monozygotic twins with inflammatory bowel disease. For each CDR3 protein, TCRdb gives one entry from its re-call of the 5' RACE reads, without DNA. The sample table sets out approximately 400,000 distinct CDR3 sequences. The sample comprised blood. All receptors derive from a human donor with ulcerative colitis or Crohn's disease, or a healthy co-twin of an affected twin (not recorded which).

This rearrangement joins TRBV5-1 to TRBJ2-3. The CDR3 totals 13 residues. Germline loops: CDR1 SGHRS, CDR2 YFSETQ. The CDR3 here is CASSLASTDTQYF.

The rearrangement joins TRBV4-1 to TRBJ1-5; TCRdb outputs TRBD1, but without DNA this stays unchecked. This CDR3 region has 15 residues. The germline V gene has CDR1 MGHRA and CDR2 YSYEKL. CDR3 region: CASSRTTGINQPQHF.

CDR3 sequence: CASSPWTGDMNTEAFF. The chain employs TRBV5-1 and TRBJ1-1; checking the TCRdb D call of TRBD1 is not possible without DNA. The length of the CDR3 is 16 residues. Germline loops: CDR1 SGHRS, CDR2 YFSETQ.

The chain joins TRBV7-4 to TRBJ2-5. This CDR3 contains 14 residues. CDR1 SGHVT and CDR2 SQSDAQ come from the germline V gene. The CDR3 sequence: CASSRHGTVETQYF.

The chain combines TRBV10-1 with TRBJ1-4; with no DNA, the TCRdb D assignment of TRBD1 cannot be verified. CDR1 is WNHNN and CDR2 is SYGVQD in the germline V gene (reference sequence). The CDR3 sequence is 19 residues long. CDR3 region: CASSESTRGTRVGNEKLFF.

The V call is TRBV29-1, the J call TRBJ2-1. CDR3 length equals 12 residues. CDR1 and CDR2 (germline): SQVTM, ANQGSEA. CDR3 residues: CSTSRSYNEQFF.

The chain is built from TRBV4-2 and TRBJ2-3; the TCRdb call, TRBD2, lacks DNA for checking. CDR3 length equals 17 residues. CDR1 and CDR2 from the germline V gene are LGHNA and YNFKEQ. The chain's CDR3 is CASSQHIGGGIADTQYF.

The V and J genes are TRBV20-1 and TRBJ2-3; TCRdb outputs TRBD1, but without DNA this stays unchecked. Germline V CDR1 and CDR2: DFQATT, SNEGSKA (reference sequence). The CDR3 sequence is 15 residues long. The CDR3 sequence: CSADDREVGVDTQYF.

This chain joins TRBV7-6 and TRBJ2-1; TCRdb lists TRBD1, though no DNA is available to test this call. CDR3 length: 15 residues. CDR1 SGHVS and CDR2 FNYEAQ come from the germline V gene. This CDR3 is CASSSDPTEYNEQFF.

V is TRBV10-3 and J is TRBJ1-2; TCRdb indicates TRBD1, and absent DNA this call remains unverified. The germline V gene has CDR1 ENHRY and CDR2 SYGVKD. The CDR3 length is 13 residues. The CDR3 sequence: CAITSDRTSGYTF.

V usage is TRBV12-3 or TRBV12-4 and J usage is TRBJ1-5; the D call of TRBD1 rests on TCRdb alone, since no DNA is present to check it. This CDR3 spans 15 amino acids. CDR3 protein: CASSLGGTSNQPQHF.

V gene TRBV30 combines with J gene TRBJ1-5; TCRdb's D call of TRBD1 is untestable without DNA. Germline assignment: CDR1 GTSNPN and CDR2 SVGIG (reference sequence). There are 13 residues in the CDR3. The CDR3 sequence: CAWNDREDQPQHF.

The chain combines TRBV20-1 with TRBJ2-5. The CDR3 extends over 18 amino acids. Germline V lookup: CDR1 DFQATT, CDR2 SNEGSKA (reference sequence). The CDR3 here is CSARDSTSGIPFQETQYF.

J is TRBJ2-5 and V is TRBV5-1. The germline gives CDR1 SGHRS, CDR2 YFSETQ. The CDR3 loop spans 13 amino acids. CDR3 region: CASSLAIGETQYF.

The chain couples TRBV12-3 or TRBV12-4 to TRBJ1-5. The CDR3 covers 13 residues. The CDR3 protein is CASTSGRRQPQHF.

The rearrangement joins TRBV20-1 to TRBJ2-7; TCRdb designates TRBD1, a call that cannot be tested without DNA. The CDR3 sequence is 16 residues long. Looked up from germline, CDR1 is DFQATT and CDR2 is SNEGSKA (reference sequence). This chain's CDR3 is CSARVPRQGFADEQYF.

The J gene is TRBJ1-2, the V gene TRBV5-1; the TCRdb call, TRBD1, lacks DNA for checking. Germline V gene sequence: CDR1 SGHRS, CDR2 YFSETQ. The CDR3 covers 14 residues. CDR3 sequence reads: CASSVTGDRYGYTF.

This chain connects TRBV6-5 to TRBJ2-7. From germline, CDR1 is MNHEY and CDR2 SVGAGI. This CDR3 is built from 11 residues. CDR3 sequence: CASSYNNEQYF.

The chain carries TRBV7-2 and TRBJ2-7; the D call of TRBD1 rests on TCRdb alone, since no DNA is present to check it. Germline CDR1 is SGHTA and CDR2 is FQGNSA. The CDR3 has 13 residues. The CDR3 sequence is CASSLVSRYEQYF. Variable domain in full (rest from reference TRBV7-2 and TRBJ2-7): GAGVSQSPSNKVTEKGKDVELRCDPISGHTALYWYRQSLGQGLEFLIYFQGNSAPDKSGLPSDRFSAERTGGSVSTLTIQRTQQEDSAVYLCASSLVSRYEQYFGPGTRLTVT.

This chain links TRBV5-1 with TRBJ1-4; the TCRdb D gene call, TRBD1, has no DNA to confirm it. There are 15 residues in the CDR3. Germline CDR1 reads SGHRS; CDR2 reads YFSETQ. The chain's CDR3 is CASSLEQPEGEKLFF.

The chain joins TRBV20-1 to TRBJ1-2; TCRdb returns TRBD1, unconfirmable since there is no DNA. The CDR3 is 12 residues long. The germline CDR1 and CDR2 sequences are DFQATT and SNEGSKA (reference sequence). The CDR3 spells CSASRTGEGYTF.

The J gene is TRBJ2-1, the V gene TRBV6-2 or TRBV6-3; checking the TCRdb D call of TRBD2 is not possible without DNA. This CDR3 spans 16 amino acids. Germline-derived CDR1 and CDR2 are MNHEY and SVGEGT. The CDR3: CASSAGLAGRLNEQFF.

The CDR3: CASSVDPAYEQYF. The chain carries TRBV9 and TRBJ2-7. In germline, CDR1 is SGDLS, CDR2 YYNGEE. The CDR3 consists of 13 residues. Full variable domain (remainder filled in from reference TRBV9 and TRBJ2-7): DSGVTQTPKHLITATGQRVTLRCSPRSGDLSVYWYQQSLDQGLQFLIQYYNGEERAKGNILERFSAQQFPDLHSELNLSSLELGDSALYFCASSVDPAYEQYFGPGTRLTVT.

V usage is TRBV20-1 and J usage is TRBJ1-6. The CDR3 totals 13 residues. Per germline, CDR1 DFQATT and CDR2 SNEGSKA (reference sequence). The chain's CDR3 is CSAAGRVSSPLHF.

CDR3 sequence: CASSSGYLSPEPYEQYF. The chain has TRBV28 and TRBJ2-7; TCRdb outputs TRBD1, but without DNA this stays unchecked. The CDR3 has 17 residues. CDR1 is MDHEN and CDR2 is SYDVKM in the germline V gene.

This sequence joins TRBV9 and TRBJ2-4; without DNA, the TCRdb call of TRBD2 cannot be checked. This CDR3 region has 16 residues. Per the germline V gene, CDR1 is SGDLS and CDR2 is YYNGEE. This CDR3 reads CASSVGAAVAKNIQYF.

The chain combines TRBV5-1 with TRBJ1-2; the TCRdb D gene call, TRBD1, has no DNA to confirm it. Germline CDR1 reads SGHRS; CDR2 reads YFSETQ. The CDR3 consists of 13 residues. CDR3 in amino acids: CASSLGQGPGYTF.

J is TRBJ2-4 and V is TRBV10-3; TCRdb calls TRBD1, which cannot be checked without DNA. This CDR3 spans 13 amino acids. Germline CDR1 reads ENHRY; CDR2 reads SYGVKD. Here the CDR3 reads CAISQDRGNIQYF.

This sequence joins TRBV6-2 or TRBV6-3 and TRBJ2-5; absent DNA, TCRdb's TRBD2 call cannot be checked. CDR3 size: 15 residues. From germline, CDR1 is MNHEY and CDR2 SVGEGT. CDR3 loop: CASSYGLAGVETQYF.